This TCR beta chain was found in a study of T cell responses to AZD1222 COVID-19 vaccine (dated by TCRdb to 2020 to 2023). For context, the study as a whole: AZD1222 recipients given second doses at about 4 weeks or at about 12 weeks were pooled, since spike-specific TCR depth and breadth were not found to differ between the two schedules. A total of 230 to 250 trial participants underwent TCR sequencing, of whom 207 received two doses of AZD1222 and around 26 received two doses of the MenACWY control vaccine. Trial participants were enrolled into age subgroups of 18-55, 56-69 and 70-plus years, which contained 148, 28 and 57 TCR-sequenced participants, respectively. Paper-wide results and their limitations: After two AZD1222 doses, both the breadth and the depth of spike-specific TCRs were significantly higher than at day 0 and than in MenACWY recipients. Conclusions about previously exposed vaccinees are limited, since just a handful of AZD1222 recipients were seropositive for SARS-CoV-2 at baseline. The vaccine-associated CD4 TCRs covered the entire spike protein, and the dominant responses fell in regions 160-218 and 743-854. Most participants were white British and females outnumbered males, and the authors suggested that clonal diversity may have been underestimated. Nearly half of unique spike-specific TCRs reportedly recognized epitopes outside regions mutated in the B.1.351 and B.1.1.7 variants. The 56-69-year group was small, and its depth increase did not reach significance, likely because of low power. Because no samples from the day 14 peak response were available, repertoires could be characterized only after the peak T cell response.

The CDR3 numbers 12 residues from cysteine through phenylalanine. The read is trimmed to its CDR3 DNA, 36 bases read in frame from base 1. V drops 4 bases and J drops 7 bases, leaving 9 bases in between. The germline V gene provides CDR1 KGHDR and CDR2 SFDVKD. This sample's time point label indicates: baseline before first vaccination. Vaccinee samples came from UK trials COV001 and COV002, including a single-blind randomized controlled phase 2/3 trial of AZD1222 (ChAdOx1 nCoV-19) in healthy adults. For TCRbeta chain sequencing, PBMC samples from trial participants were taken at day 0 and at day 28 after the second dose. Regarding this clone: Its specific antigen is unknown. No much larger clone exists at a distance of one base, and base qualities are not known.

The CDR3 regions of human TCRbeta chains were analyzed by immunosequencing. As for the original processing: Repertoire TCRs were checked for matches against a reference library of SARS-CoV-2-specific TCRs that had been generated using the MIRA antigen-specificity platform. Breadth was defined as the fraction of unique TCRs that were SARS-CoV-2-associated. Depth was defined as the fraction of total T cells that were SARS-CoV-2-associated. Using the MIRA data, each spike-specific TCR was mapped to the spike region that the TCR reacts to and placed in a CD4 or CD8 class. Log10-transformed breadth and depth values were compared by one-way ANOVA with Sidak's multiple comparisons tests. Imported from immuneACCESS, the table was reduced by TCRdb to in-frame sequences with V and J called. These copies leave out some clones; in studies compared against another copy, an unresolved V gene accounts for under half, and the cause of the remainder is not known. D and trimming come from the DNA, and the V and J calls and clone size come from that table. The sample yields about 130,000 clones; around 84% were counted once. The ten largest clonotypes hold over 3.5% of the sample.

This clonotype originated in an adult in good health. Sequences were derived from peripheral blood, sampled on day 0 of AZD1222 vaccination. The V and J segments used are TRBV24-1 and TRBJ1-2; confidence is insufficient to name the D gene. In nucleotide form, the sequence is TGTGCCACCAGTGAGAACTATGCTGGCTACACCTTC. Its translation reads: CATSENYAGYTF.